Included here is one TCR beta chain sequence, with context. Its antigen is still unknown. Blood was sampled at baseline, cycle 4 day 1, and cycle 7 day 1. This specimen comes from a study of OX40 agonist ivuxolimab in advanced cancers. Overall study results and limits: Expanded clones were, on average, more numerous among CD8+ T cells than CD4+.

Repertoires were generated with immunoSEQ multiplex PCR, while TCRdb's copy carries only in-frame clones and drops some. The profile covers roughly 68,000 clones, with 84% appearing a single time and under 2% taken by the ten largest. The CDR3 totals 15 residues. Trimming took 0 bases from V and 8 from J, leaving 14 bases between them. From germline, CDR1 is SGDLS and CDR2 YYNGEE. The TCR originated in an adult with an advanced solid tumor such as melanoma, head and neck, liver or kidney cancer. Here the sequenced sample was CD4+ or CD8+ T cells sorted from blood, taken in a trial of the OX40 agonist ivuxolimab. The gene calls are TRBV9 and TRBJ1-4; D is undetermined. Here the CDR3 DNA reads TGTGCCAGCAGCGTAGCGGACGCTAATCCCGAAAAACTGTTTTTT. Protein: CASSVADANPEKLFF. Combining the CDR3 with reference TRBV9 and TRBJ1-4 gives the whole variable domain DSGVTQTPKHLITATGQRVTLRCSPRSGDLSVYWYQQSLDQGLQFLIQYYNGEERAKGNILERFSAQQFPDLHSELNLSSLELGDSALYFCASSVADANPEKLFFGSGTQLSVL.